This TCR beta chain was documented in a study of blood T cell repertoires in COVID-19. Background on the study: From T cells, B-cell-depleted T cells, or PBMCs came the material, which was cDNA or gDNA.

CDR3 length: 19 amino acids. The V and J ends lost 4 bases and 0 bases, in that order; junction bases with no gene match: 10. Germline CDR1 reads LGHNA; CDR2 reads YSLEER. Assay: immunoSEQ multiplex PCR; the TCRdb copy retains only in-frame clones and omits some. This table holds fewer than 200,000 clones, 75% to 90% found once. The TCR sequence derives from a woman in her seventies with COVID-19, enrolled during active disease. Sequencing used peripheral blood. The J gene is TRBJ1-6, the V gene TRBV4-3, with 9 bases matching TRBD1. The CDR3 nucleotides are TGCGCCAGCAGCCGCAGTTGGGGGACAGGGAGCTCCTATAATTCACCCCTCCACTTT. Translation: CASSRSWGTGSSYNSPLHF.